The 25 T cell receptor beta chains presented below share a single source sample, sequenced in a study of T cell responses to AZD1222 COVID-19 vaccine. The table came from immunoSEQ multiplex PCR; TCRdb's copy has only in-frame clones and leaves some out. The sample lists some 130,000 clones, roughly 93% seen once, with more than 1% in the top ten. The input for sequencing was peripheral blood, taken 28 days after the second AZD1222 dose. The receptors here all came from an adult who received the AZD1222 COVID-19 vaccine.

The chain recombines TRBV29-1 with TRBJ2-7, with a tentative D call TRBD2 (6 bases). The CDR3 totals 15 residues. The germline V gene has CDR1 SQVTM and CDR2 ANQGSEA. Trimming pared 6 bases from V and 6 bases from J, leaving 24 bases between. CDR3 sequence: CSVETAETGGREQYF. The CDR3 DNA is TGCAGCGTGGAAACCGCCGAAACCGGGGGTCGCGAGCAGTACTTC.

This sequence joins TRBV6-5 and TRBJ1-1; TRBD1 might be the D (5 bases). Germline values: CDR1 MNHEY, CDR2 SVGAGI. This CDR3 contains 15 residues. Trimming stripped 4 bases from V and 1 base from J, with 13 bases between. The CDR3, as DNA: TGTGCCAGCAGTTCGGGGGAGGACTCGAACACTGAAGCTTTCTTT. Its protein is CASSSGEDSNTEAFF.

The chain has TRBV9 and TRBJ2-1; unclear D gene. Germline V gene sequence: CDR1 SGDLS, CDR2 YYNGEE. The CDR3 spans 16 residues. The ends were cut back, 3 bases at V and 0 bases at J, with 13 bases in the middle. The CDR3 region has the DNA TGTGCCAGCAGCGCCAAGACTTCCTTCTCCTACAATGAGCAGTTCTTC. It codes for CASSAKTSFSYNEQFF.

The chain links TRBV2 to TRBJ2-3; 8 bases match TRBD1. The length of the CDR3 is 13 residues. Germline V gives CDR1 SNHLY, CDR2 FYNNEI. Germline trimming cut 7 bases from V and 6 bases from J; bases unmatched to any gene: 6. The CDR3 loop reads CASMAGGWDTQYF. The CDR3 DNA follows: TGTGCCAGCATGGCAGGGGGCTGGGATACGCAGTATTTT.

This chain links TRBV2 with TRBJ2-7, with no clear D. Germline values: CDR1 SNHLY, CDR2 FYNNEI. Trimming took off 4 bases at V and 3 bases at J, with 1 base between the two ends. The CDR3 is 10 amino acids. CDR3: CASSVYEQYF. CDR3 in DNA: TGTGCCAGCAGTGTCTACGAGCAGTACTTC.

V is TRBV5-1 and J is TRBJ2-7, with a possible D match to TRBD2 (5 bases). The germline V and J ends were trimmed by 4 bases and 4 bases, with 12 bases remaining between them. The CDR3 covers 13 residues. Germline loops: CDR1 SGHRS, CDR2 YFSETQ. The CDR3 loop reads CASSRAELYEQYF. CDR3 nucleotide sequence: TGCGCCAGCAGCCGAGCGGAACTTTACGAGCAGTACTTC.

The chain employs TRBV27 and TRBJ2-1, with a weak D call TRBD2 (5 bases). The germline gives CDR1 MNHEY, CDR2 SMNVEV (reference sequence). V shed 3 bases and J shed 2 bases, with 17 bases lying between them. This CDR3 has 17 amino acids. DNA of the CDR3: TGTGCCAGCAGTTTGCCCCCAAGCGGCGGAGCCTACAATGAGCAGTTCTTC. Its protein is CASSLPPSGGAYNEQFF.

The chain uses TRBV5-4 and TRBJ2-3; TRBD2 aligns across 7 bases. The junction had 11 bases not matched to a gene; V was cut back by 4 bases and J by 0 bases. The CDR3 covers 17 residues. Germline V lookup: CDR1 SGHNT, CDR2 YYREEE (reference sequence). The CDR3 DNA reads TGTGCCAGCAGCACGGAAACACTAGCGATTAGCACAGATACGCAGTATTTT. It codes for CASSTETLAISTDTQYF.

This chain connects TRBV6-5 to TRBJ1-5, with TRBD1 as a possible D gene (5 bases). CDR1 and CDR2 from the germline V gene are MNHEY and SVGAGI. The V end lost 2 bases, the J end lost 1 base, and 6 bases lay between the germline ends. The CDR3 is 14 residues long. The CDR3 here is CASSYGDSNQPQHF. The CDR3 nucleotides read TGTGCCAGCAGTTACGGGGACAGCAATCAGCCCCAGCATTTT.

The chain combines TRBV18 with TRBJ2-1; 12 bases map to TRBD2. Per germline, CDR1 KGHSH and CDR2 LQKENI. This CDR3 has 15 amino acids. With V trimmed by 6 bases and J by 7 bases, 7 bases remained unmatched. The CDR3 nucleotides read TGTGCCAGCTCCGAGACTAGCGGGAGTGAGAATGAGCAGTTCTTC. Its protein product is CASSETSGSENEQFF.

The gene calls are TRBV5-1 and TRBJ2-7; maybe TRBD2 (5 bases). V was trimmed by 2 bases and J by 3 bases, leaving 15 bases between them. CDR3 length: 15 residues. The germline V gene has CDR1 SGHRS and CDR2 YFSETQ. CDR3 in DNA: TGCGCCAGCAGCTTTCGAGGGAGCGGTCTCTACGAGCAGTACTTC. Translated: CASSFRGSGLYEQYF. Using reference TRBV5-1 and TRBJ2-7 for the parts outside the CDR3, the full variable domain is KAGVTQTPRYLIKTRGQQVTLSCSPISGHRSVSWYQQTPGQGLQFLFEYFSETQRNKGNFPGRFSGRQFSNSRSEMNVSTLELGDSALYLCASSFRGSGLYEQYFGPGTRLTVT.

The chain joins TRBV28 to TRBJ2-7; TRBD1 aligns across 7 bases. Trimming at V came to 6 bases and at J to 6 bases, leaving 11 bases not matched to a gene. CDR3 length equals 14 residues. Germline V lookup: CDR1 MDHEN, CDR2 SYDVKM. The CDR3 coding sequence is TGTGCCAGCAGGCCCCAGACAGGGTTCGGCGAGCAGTACTTC. This codes for CASRPQTGFGEQYF. Supplemented by reference TRBV28 and TRBJ2-7, the full variable domain reads DVKVTQSSRYLVKRTGEKVFLECVQDMDHENMFWYRQDPGLGLRLIYFSYDVKMKEKGDIPEGYSVSREKKERFSLILESASTNQTSMYLCASRPQTGFGEQYFGPGTRLTVT.

This clone turned up a few times. The chain carries TRBV6-4 and TRBJ2-1; 7 bases map to TRBD2. V was pared by 5 bases and J by 5 bases, with 6 bases of the junction left unmatched. CDR3 length equals 14 residues. Looked up from germline, CDR1 is MRHNA and CDR2 is SNTAGT. CDR3 sequence: CASSRTSEHNEQFF. In DNA, the CDR3 is TGTGCCAGCAGTAGAACTAGCGAACACAATGAGCAGTTCTTC.

CDR3 amino acids: CASSQTARRGSPLHF. The CDR3 bases are TGTGCCAGCAGCCAAACTGCAAGGCGCGGTTCACCCCTCCACTTT. The rearrangement links TRBV4-2 to TRBJ1-6; the D is unclear. The CDR3 totals 15 residues. Germline CDR1 reads LGHNA; CDR2 reads YNFKEQ. The V end lost 2 bases, the J end lost 9 bases, and 14 bases lay between the germline ends.

CDR3 sequence: CASSRPDGYGYTF. In DNA form, the CDR3 reads TGTGCCAGCAGCCGACCAGACGGCTATGGCTACACCTTC. This chain joins TRBV3-1 (or the pseudogene TRBV3-2) and TRBJ1-2; D remains unclear. This CDR3 contains 13 residues. With 4 bases removed from V and 4 bases from J, the gap between germline ends came to 10 bases. Germline CDR1 and CDR2: LGHDT and YNNKEL (reference sequence).

This clone occurred a few times. J is TRBJ2-3 and V is TRBV7-9; unclear D gene. V lost 11 bases and J lost 2, with 20 bases in between. CDR1 and CDR2 from the germline V gene are SEHNR and FQNEAQ (reference sequence). CDR3 size: 15 residues. The CDR3: CACADDSLITDTQYF. In nucleotides, the CDR3 is TGTGCCTGCGCCGATGATAGCTTGATCACAGATACGCAGTATTTT.

CDR3 amino acids: CASSPDGTYEQYF. The CDR3 DNA reads as TGTGCCAGCAGCCCCGACGGGACCTACGAGCAGTACTTC. The chain recombines TRBV12-3 or TRBV12-4 with TRBJ2-7, with a tentative D call TRBD2 (5 bases). This CDR3 is 13 amino acids long. V was trimmed by 6 bases and J by 2 bases, leaving 11 bases between them.

The rearrangement uses TRBV7-2 and TRBJ1-4; the match to TRBD1 covers 9 bases. Germline V gene lookup returns CDR1 SGHTA and CDR2 FQGNSA. V trimming: 5 bases; J trimming: 5 bases; junction bases outside the gene matches: 6. The CDR3 length is 15 residues. The CDR3 is CASSPTGTGNEKLFF. In nucleotides, the CDR3 is TGTGCCAGCAGCCCAACCGGGACAGGGAATGAAAAACTGTTTTTT. The complete variable domain, with remaining parts taken from reference TRBV7-2 and TRBJ1-4, reads GAGVSQSPSNKVTEKGKDVELRCDPISGHTALYWYRQSLGQGLEFLIYFQGNSAPDKSGLPSDRFSAERTGGSVSTLTIQRTQQEDSAVYLCASSPTGTGNEKLFFGSGTQLSVL.

The chain employs TRBV7-8 and TRBJ2-3, with D perhaps TRBD1 (6 bases). The V gene lost 1 base and the J gene lost 6 bases, with 17 bases spanning the gap. Germline V gene lookup returns CDR1 SGHVS and CDR2 FQNEAQ. This CDR3 contains 16 residues. The CDR3 is CASSLEFQGLMDTQYF. In DNA, the CDR3 is TGTGCCAGCAGCTTAGAGTTCCAGGGGTTGATGGATACGCAGTATTTT. The whole variable domain, filled in from reference TRBV7-8 and TRBJ2-3, reads GAGVSQSPRYKVAKRGQDVALRCDPISGHVSLFWYQQALGQGPEFLTYFQNEAQLDKSGLPSDRFFAERPEGSVSTLKIQRTQQEDSAVYLCASSLEFQGLMDTQYFGPGTRLTVL.

This chain uses TRBV6-1 with TRBJ1-4; weak D call: TRBD1 (5 bases). The germline gives CDR1 MNHNS, CDR2 SASEGT. CDR3 length: 17 residues. The V end was cut by 3 bases, the J end by 7 bases, with 21 bases between. This CDR3 is CASSDRGPLVGREKLFF. As DNA, the CDR3 is TGTGCCAGCAGTGATCGCGGGCCTCTCGTGGGGCGTGAAAAACTGTTTTTT.

This chain links TRBV5-4 with TRBJ1-4; 7 bases are shared with TRBD1. J gave up 8 bases and V 4 bases, and 14 bases lay outside the gene matches. Germline V gene data show CDR1 as SGHNT and CDR2 as YYREEE (reference sequence). CDR3 length: 16 amino acids. The CDR3 region is CASSTPRQGVGEKLFF. The CDR3 nucleotides read TGTGCCAGCAGCACCCCTAGACAGGGCGTGGGGGAAAAACTGTTTTTT.

CDR3 protein: CAWSVSLEQYF. CDR3 bases: TGTGCCTGGAGTGTGAGTTTAGAGCAGTACTTC. The rearrangement joins TRBV30 to TRBJ2-7; D is unclear. CDR1 GTSNPN and CDR2 SVGIG come from the germline V gene (reference sequence). The CDR3 contains 11 residues. V lost 0 bases and J 7 bases, leaving 7 bases between the germline ends. Filled out from reference TRBV30 and TRBJ2-7, the complete variable domain reads SQTIHQWPATLVQPVGSPLSLECTVEGTSNPNLYWYRQAAGRGLQLLFYSVGIGQISSEVPQNLSASRPQDRQFILSSKKLLLSDSGFYLCAWSVSLEQYFGPGTRLTVT.

V and J are TRBV7-2 and TRBJ2-2; 10 bases match TRBD2. V gave up 3 bases and J gave up 8 bases; unmatched junction bases: 3. This CDR3 spans 14 amino acids. Germline-derived CDR1 and CDR2 are SGHTA and FQGNSA. CDR3 residues: CASSLGLAHGELFF. For the CDR3, the DNA is TGTGCCAGCAGCTTGGGACTAGCGCATGGGGAGCTGTTTTTT.

This sequence joins TRBV5-1 and TRBJ2-1, with a tentative D call TRBD2 (6 bases). Germline V gene lookup returns CDR1 SGHRS and CDR2 YFSETQ. This CDR3 spans 15 amino acids. With 0 bases removed from V and 5 bases from J, the gap between germline ends came to 12 bases. Written as DNA, the CDR3 is TGCGCCAGCAGCTTGGAAGCTAGCGCGCACAATGAGCAGTTCTTC. It is translated as CASSLEASAHNEQFF.

The V call is TRBV4-1, the J call TRBJ2-2, with 13 bases that match TRBD2. This CDR3 has 18 residues. CDR1 is MGHRA and CDR2 is YSYEKL in the germline V gene. V lost 1 base and J lost 7; bases outside the gene matches: 9. The CDR3 coding sequence is TGCGCCAGCAGCCAAGGACTAGCGGGAGGTCCTAATGACGGGGAGCTGTTTTTT. Amino acids: CASSQGLAGGPNDGELFF.